One and the same sample provided the 32 T cell receptor beta chains below, sequenced in a study of T cell repertoires in cytomegalovirus infection. One entry per CDR3 protein results from TCRdb running MiXCR on the reads. The table has roughly 300,000 distinct CDR3 sequences, more than 20% seen once. The sample consisted of PBMCs. The receptors were sampled from a human donor in good health (CMV status not recorded). Some clones in this sample may be carry-over from other donors' samples.

This clonotype was counted between two and nine times. The CDR3 sequence is CASSYWDTTDGYTF. The CDR3 nucleotides read TGTGCCAGCAGTTACTGGGACACGACGGATGGCTACACCTTC. V gene TRBV12-3 or TRBV12-4 combines with J gene TRBJ1-2; possibly TRBD1 for D (6 bases). V lost 4 bases and J lost 6, with 15 bases in between. The CDR3 length is 14 residues.

The chain couples TRBV7-3 to TRBJ1-1; 8 bases agree with TRBD1. Germline CDR1 and CDR2: SGHTA and FQGTGA. The CDR3 extends over 14 amino acids. The V and J ends lost 6 bases and 4 bases, in that order; junction bases with no gene match: 7. CDR3 region: CASRPQGVGTEAFF. The CDR3 bases are TGTGCCAGCAGGCCACAGGGGGTCGGCACTGAAGCTTTCTTT.

This clonotype was observed once. The J gene is TRBJ1-5, the V gene TRBV20-1; 7 bases map to TRBD1. The CDR3 extends over 15 amino acids. The V gene end was trimmed by 6 bases and the J gene end by 4 bases; junction bases not matched to a gene: 12. The germline V gene has CDR1 DFQATT and CDR2 SNEGSKA (reference sequence). CDR3 nucleotide sequence: TGCAGTGCAAGGGGGCCTCTGGTTTTAAATCAGCCCCAGCATTTT. Protein sequence: CSARGPLVLNQPQHF.

The chain has TRBV29-1 and TRBJ2-7; 11 nucleotides agree with TRBD2. In germline, CDR1 is SQVTM, CDR2 ANQGSEA. Trimming took 6 bases from V and 1 from J; bases not matched to a gene: 11. The CDR3 has 16 amino acids. The CDR3 protein is CSVAWLAGGRSYEQYF. The CDR3 DNA sequence: TGCAGCGTCGCGTGGCTAGCGGGAGGTCGATCCTACGAGCAGTACTTC.

This clonotype was seen once. The rearrangement joins TRBV11-2 to TRBJ2-3, with D perhaps TRBD2 (6 bases). Germline V gene sequence: CDR1 SGHAT, CDR2 FQNNGV. The CDR3 has 15 amino acids. V lost 2 bases to trimming and J lost 2 bases, with 11 bases between them. Here the CDR3 reads CASSLQAGPTDTQYF. The CDR3 nucleotides are TGTGCCAGCAGCTTACAGGCGGGGCCCACAGATACGCAGTATTTT.

This rearrangement joins TRBV29-1 to TRBJ2-3, with TRBD1 matching over 9 bases. J lost 1 base, V lost 6 bases, and 5 bases had no gene match. This CDR3 contains 14 residues. Germline-derived CDR1 and CDR2 are SQVTM and ANQGSEA. The CDR3 region has the DNA TGCAGCGTCCTCCGGGACAGGGGCACAGATACGCAGTATTTT. Protein sequence: CSVLRDRGTDTQYF.

This clonotype was counted many times. CDR3 residues: CACATGGLSGNTIYF. CDR3 DNA sequence: TGTGCCTGTGCCACAGGGGGACTTTCTGGAAACACCATATATTTT. V usage is TRBV7-2 and J usage is TRBJ1-3; 8 nucleotides match TRBD1. Trimming at V came to 11 bases and at J to 1 base, leaving 10 bases not matched to a gene. The CDR3 covers 15 residues. Germline lookup yields CDR1 SGHTA and CDR2 FQGNSA.

The chain combines TRBV5-1 with TRBJ1-1; D is unresolved. V was trimmed by 0 bases and J by 0 bases, leaving 6 bases between them. The germline gives CDR1 SGHRS, CDR2 YFSETQ. This CDR3 comprises 14 residues. For the CDR3, the DNA is TGCGCCAGCAGCTTGGACCGCATGAACACTGAAGCTTTCTTT. It is translated as CASSLDRMNTEAFF.

This clonotype was counted at least ten times. The chain links TRBV6-1 to TRBJ1-6, with 8 bases aligning to TRBD1. Per germline, CDR1 MNHNS and CDR2 SASEGT. Trimming took 6 bases from V and 4 from J; bases not matched to a gene: 14. The CDR3 runs 18 residues. The CDR3 nucleotides are TGTGCCAGCAGCTCGGACAGGGTTGCCTCGGTTTATAATTCACCCCTCCACTTT. It codes for CASSSDRVASVYNSPLHF.

The chain links TRBV7-2 to TRBJ2-2, with 9 bases that match TRBD2. The CDR3 is 14 amino acids. J was trimmed by 5 bases and V by 2 bases; bases with no gene match: 0. Germline CDR1 SGHTA, CDR2 FQGNSA. CDR3: CASSLTSGTGELFF. DNA for the CDR3: TGTGCCAGCAGCTTAACTAGCGGGACCGGGGAGCTGTTTTTT.

V gene TRBV7-2 combines with J gene TRBJ2-3; 7 bases align to TRBD1. The V gene end was trimmed by 6 bases and the J gene end by 9 bases; junction bases not matched to a gene: 6. Germline values: CDR1 SGHTA, CDR2 FQGNSA. The CDR3 is 12 residues long. The CDR3 here is CASRGQFQTQYF. CDR3 DNA sequence: TGTGCCAGCAGGGGACAGTTCCAGACGCAGTATTTT.

This clonotype was recorded a few times. The chain employs TRBV11-2 and TRBJ2-3; 11 nucleotides line up with TRBD2. The J segment lost 8 bases and the V segment lost 1 base, leaving 11 bases of the junction unmatched. The CDR3 loop spans 17 amino acids. Germline assignment: CDR1 SGHAT and CDR2 FQNNGV. The CDR3 DNA reads as TGTGCCAGCAGCTTAGTTTCTAGCGGGAGGTTCCCAGGTACGCAGTATTTT. This codes for CASSLVSSGRFPGTQYF.

The chain has TRBV15 and TRBJ2-1; 7 bases agree with TRBD1. CDR3 length equals 16 residues. From germline, CDR1 is LNHNV and CDR2 YYDKDF (reference sequence). V shed 5 bases, J shed 4 bases, and the junction held 11 bases outside the gene matches. CDR3 residues: CATSRPRDSPYNEQFF. The CDR3 DNA follows: TGTGCCACCAGCCGGCCCCGGGACAGTCCATACAATGAGCAGTTCTTC.

This clonotype was counted many times. This rearrangement joins TRBV7-9 to TRBJ1-1; D not certain. Germline lookup yields CDR1 SEHNR and CDR2 FQNEAQ (reference sequence). The CDR3 consists of 12 residues. Trimming removed 1 base from V and 6 bases from J, with 6 bases in between. This chain's CDR3 is CASSLVIAEAFF. The CDR3 nucleotides read TGTGCCAGCAGCTTAGTTATCGCTGAAGCTTTCTTT.

The chain joins TRBV28 to TRBJ2-7; D may correspond to TRBD1 or TRBD2 (5 bases each). The CDR3 loop spans 14 amino acids. The V gene lost 5 bases and the J gene lost 3 bases, with 14 bases spanning the gap. Germline V gene lookup returns CDR1 MDHEN and CDR2 SYDVKM. The CDR3 nucleotides are TGTGCCAGCAGTCAAACCGGGACCCTCTACGAGCAGTACTTC. It specifies CASSQTGTLYEQYF.

This clonotype was seen a handful of times. The chain links TRBV28 to TRBJ2-7; perhaps TRBD2 as D (5 bases). Per the germline V gene, CDR1 is MDHEN and CDR2 is SYDVKM. CDR3 size: 14 residues. The germline V and J ends were trimmed by 6 bases and 2 bases, with 14 bases remaining between them. This CDR3 reads CASSPLGETYEQYF. The CDR3 DNA is TGTGCCAGCAGCCCATTGGGAGAGACCTACGAGCAGTACTTC.

There are many counts of this clonotype. The CDR3 sequence: CASSPKGGANTEAFF. The CDR3 DNA sequence: TGTGCCAGCAGCCCGAAAGGGGGGGCGAACACTGAAGCTTTCTTT. The J gene is TRBJ1-1, the V gene TRBV7-9, with D perhaps matching TRBD1 (6 bases). The germline CDR1 and CDR2 sequences are SEHNR and FQNEAQ (reference sequence). V lost 5 bases, J lost 1 base, and 14 bases lay in between. The CDR3 length is 15 residues.

There are a few counts of this clonotype. V and J are TRBV19 and TRBJ2-1, with D perhaps TRBD1 (6 bases). Germline-derived CDR1 and CDR2 are LNHDA and SQIVND (reference sequence). Trimming left V 7 bases short and J 0 bases short, with 13 bases between. This CDR3 region has 15 residues. DNA for the CDR3: TGTGCCAGTAAGGCTGACAGGAGCTCCTACAATGAGCAGTTCTTC. It yields the protein CASKADRSSYNEQFF. Based on the CDR3 plus reference TRBV19 and TRBJ2-1, the full variable domain is DGGITQSPKYLFRKEGQNVTLSCEQNLNHDAMYWYRQDPGQGLRLIYYSQIVNDFQKGDIAEGYSVSREKKESFPLTVTSAQKNPTAFYLCASKADRSSYNEQFFGPGTRLTVL.

The CDR3 nucleotides read TGCGCCAGCAGCCTGGGGGACTACGACTCTGGAAACACCATATATTTT. Protein product: CASSLGDYDSGNTIYF. This chain joins TRBV5-1 and TRBJ1-3; possibly TRBD1 for D (5 bases). Trimming removed 4 bases at V and 0 bases at J, with 14 bases between. The CDR3 spans 16 residues. Per germline, CDR1 SGHRS and CDR2 YFSETQ.

This clonotype was detected only a few times. This chain joins TRBV2 and TRBJ2-2; D gene ambiguous. Germline loops: CDR1 SNHLY, CDR2 FYNNEI. V was pared by 0 bases and J by 0 bases, with 8 bases between. The CDR3 contains 16 residues. This CDR3 is CASSEARVANTGELFF. CDR3 sequence (DNA): TGTGCCAGCAGTGAAGCTAGGGTCGCGAACACCGGGGAGCTGTTTTTT. The variable domain in full, completed from reference TRBV2 and TRBJ2-2, reads EPEVTQTPSHQVTQMGQEVILRCVPISNHLYFYWYRQILGQKVEFLVSFYNNEISEKSEIFDDQFSVERPDGSNFTLKIRSTKLEDSAMYFCASSEARVANTGELFFGEGSRLTVL.

The table lists this clonotype with many counts. V and J are TRBV7-2 and TRBJ2-3; 9 bases match TRBD1. There are 14 residues in the CDR3. The germline V gene has CDR1 SGHTA and CDR2 FQGNSA. J was trimmed by 5 bases and V by 5 bases; bases with no gene match: 5. The CDR3 DNA reads as TGTGCCAGCAGCGGCCGGACAGGGGAAGATACGCAGTATTTT. It translates to CASSGRTGEDTQYF.

The chain's CDR3 is CATSDPGTSGGYQPQHF. The CDR3 nucleotides are TGTGCCACCAGTGATCCAGGGACATCGGGGGGGTATCAGCCCCAGCATTTT. The chain couples TRBV24-1 to TRBJ1-5; maybe TRBD1 (6 bases). The germline CDR1 and CDR2 sequences are KGHDR and SFDVKD. This CDR3 is built from 17 residues. Deletions cut 3 bases from V and 5 bases from J, with 19 bases between.

This clonotype was observed a few times. The chain employs TRBV7-9 and TRBJ1-1; possibly TRBD1 for D (5 bases). Trimming pared 4 bases from V and 4 bases from J, leaving 16 bases between. The CDR3 sequence is 15 residues long. The germline V gene encodes CDR1 SEHNR and CDR2 FQNEAQ (reference sequence). The CDR3 DNA reads TGTGCCAGCAGCTCCCCCGGCAGGGCTTTCACTGAAGCTTTCTTT. Translation gives CASSSPGRAFTEAFF. Combining the CDR3 with reference TRBV7-9 and TRBJ1-1 gives the whole variable domain DTGVSQNPRHKITKRGQNVTFRCDPISEHNRLYWYRQTLGQGPEFLTYFQNEAQLEKSRLLSDRFSAERPKGSFSTLEIQRTEQGDSAMYLCASSSPGRAFTEAFFGQGTRLTVV.

This clonotype was seen only a few times. The chain couples TRBV12-3 or TRBV12-4 to TRBJ1-2, with D perhaps matching TRBD1 (5 bases). The CDR3 is 15 residues long. The V gene lost 7 bases and the J gene lost 8 bases, with 23 bases spanning the gap. For the CDR3, the DNA is TGTGCCAGCAATCCTAACCACGACGGGGGAAGCGGCTACACCTTC. It specifies CASNPNHDGGSGYTF.

The sample holds one count of this clonotype. A clone one base away is much larger, so this may be a read error. V usage is TRBV7-6 and J usage is TRBJ2-7; D gene ambiguous. Germline CDR1 and CDR2: SGHVS and FNYEAQ. V lost 2 bases and J lost 3, with 17 bases in between. The CDR3 sequence is 16 residues long. In DNA, the CDR3 is TGTGCCAGCAGCTTATGGGCTCGCGGCAGCTACTACGAGCAGTACTTC. It specifies CASSLWARGSYYEQYF.

The chain recombines TRBV6-1 with TRBJ2-5; 10 nucleotides line up with TRBD2. After removal of 4 bases from V and 5 bases from J, the junction contained 7 bases not matched to a gene. CDR1 is MNHNS, CDR2 SASEGT, per germline. This CDR3 is built from 15 residues. The CDR3 spells CASSGRLAGTETQYF. CDR3 in DNA: TGTGCCAGCAGTGGACGACTAGCGGGCACGGAGACCCAGTACTTC.

This chain connects TRBV20-1 to TRBJ2-1; 14 nucleotides agree with TRBD2. J lost 8 bases, V lost 0 bases, and 6 bases had no gene match. CDR1 and CDR2 from the germline V gene are DFQATT and SNEGSKA (reference sequence). The CDR3 has 16 residues. This chain's CDR3 is CSARDSGTSGSYEQFF. The DNA for the CDR3 is TGCAGTGCTAGAGATTCGGGGACTAGCGGGAGTTATGAGCAGTTCTTC.

The V gene is TRBV5-5, the J gene TRBJ1-5, with 8 nucleotides matching TRBD1. Germline CDR1 reads SGHKS; CDR2 reads YYEKEE (reference sequence). The CDR3 is 16 residues long. V shed 4 bases, J shed 4 bases, and the junction held 10 bases outside the gene matches. For the CDR3, the DNA is TGTGCCAGCAGCCCCCTCGCAGGGGGCCCAAATCAGCCCCAGCATTTT. Its translation: CASSPLAGGPNQPQHF. Supplemented by reference TRBV5-5 and TRBJ1-5, the full variable domain reads DAGVTQSPTHLIKTRGQQVTLRCSPISGHKSVSWYQQVLGQGPQFIFQYYEKEERGRGNFPDRFSARQFPNYSSELNVNALLLGDSALYLCASSPLAGGPNQPQHFGDGTRLSIL.

There are a few counts of this clonotype. This chain links TRBV29-1 with TRBJ2-1; D remains unclear. The germline V and J ends were trimmed by 7 bases and 11 bases, with 18 bases remaining between them. Germline assignment: CDR1 SQVTM and CDR2 ANQGSEA. The CDR3 has 12 residues. In DNA, the CDR3 is TGCAGCGCTGGACGGAGCCGCCCTCAGCAGTTCTTC. It yields the protein CSAGRSRPQQFF.

This chain links TRBV6-6 with TRBJ2-7; 7 bases are a match to TRBD1. Per the germline V gene, CDR1 is MNHNY and CDR2 is SVGAGI (reference sequence). Trimming at V came to 0 bases and at J to 3 bases, leaving 2 bases not matched to a gene. This CDR3 comprises 14 residues. The CDR3 DNA reads TGTGCCAGCAGTTACTCGGACAGGTACTACGAGCAGTACTTC. Amino acids: CASSYSDRYYEQYF.

Many counts were recorded for this clonotype. The chain couples TRBV7-3 to TRBJ1-1; a possible D gene is TRBD1 (5 bases). The V gene's germline CDR1 is SGHTA and CDR2 FQGTGA. Trimming stripped 2 bases from V and 3 bases from J, with 10 bases between. This CDR3 comprises 14 residues. CDR3 sequence reads: CASSLLGGDTEAFF. CDR3 coding DNA: TGTGCCAGCAGCTTATTGGGAGGGGACACTGAAGCTTTCTTT.

This clonotype was counted between two and nine times. This chain joins TRBV28 and TRBJ2-1, with 10 positions matching TRBD1. The CDR3 runs 15 residues. V lost 7 bases and J lost 4; bases outside the gene matches: 7. Looked up from germline, CDR1 is MDHEN and CDR2 is SYDVKM. The CDR3 protein is CASTTPGQGYNEQFF. The CDR3 DNA follows: TGTGCCAGCACCACCCCGGGACAGGGGTACAATGAGCAGTTCTTC.